This is a list of T cell receptor beta chains from one sample in a study of identifying expanded T cells in peripheral blood. The data were produced by immunoSEQ multiplex PCR, yet TCRdb's version contains in-frame clones alone and is incomplete. The sample has just over 90,000 clones, 88% seen once. Sequenced material: blood. The receptors originated from a person aged 18 to 75 in good health. The CDR3 runs from the conserved cysteine through the conserved F or W. The D gene is left open where the match is weak. Size tells how often a clone was seen (once, few, many) or the class of an expanded clone, and some rows leave it out.

V	D	size	J	CDR3	DNA
TRBV19	TRBD1	.	TRBJ1-3	CASSTGQGSGNTIYF	TGTGCCAGTAGTACCGGACAGGGTTCGGGAAACACCATATATTTT
TRBV2	.	few	TRBJ1-2	CASSERDIRYTF	TGTGCCAGCAGTGAGAGGGACATACGCTACACCTTC
TRBV9	.	once	TRBJ1-5	CASSVGVALGPQHF	TGTGCCAGCAGCGTAGGGGTGGCCCTTGGGCCCCAGCATTTT
TRBV19	.	.	TRBJ1-2	CASTRTNYGYTF	TGTGCCAGTACGAGGACTAACTATGGCTACACCTTC
TRBV6-4	.	.	TRBJ2-5	CASSEFAGMGEETQYF	TGTGCCAGCAGTGAGTTTGCAGGGATGGGGGAGGAGACCCAGTACTTC
TRBV6-1	.	.	TRBJ1-6	CASSVGVSYNSPLHF	TGTGCCAGCAGTGTAGGGGTTTCCTATAATTCACCCCTCCACTTT
TRBV6-5	TRBD1	.	TRBJ2-2	CASSRTGYTGELFF	TGTGCCAGCAGTCGGACAGGCTATACCGGGGAGCTGTTTTTT
TRBV6-4	TRBD2	.	TRBJ2-7	CASTRTSGGSYEQYF	TGTGCCAGCACCAGGACTAGCGGGGGGTCCTACGAGCAGTACTTC
TRBV2	.	.	TRBJ1-1	CASSERNTEAFF	TGTGCCAGCAGTGAGCGGAACACTGAAGCTTTCTTT
TRBV4-1	.	.	TRBJ2-7	CASSQDTDRWYEQYF	TGCGCCAGCAGCCAAGATACAGACCGCTGGTACGAGCAGTACTTC